Sequencing of this TCR beta chain was carried out in a study of blood T cells in healthy people across ages. With a J-beta primer mix and a sample-barcoded 5' primer, a second PCR ran about 7 to 12 cycles. TCRdb itself ran the 5' RACE reads through MiXCR, one entry per CDR3 protein. Of 550,000 to 750,000 distinct CDR3 sequences in the sample, around 21% were seen once. The source is a man in his 70s in good health. The material sequenced was blood.

CDR3 loop: CASSLFSTDTQYF. The CDR3 DNA reads as TGTGCCAGCAGTTTATTCAGCACAGATACGCAGTATTTT. The chain employs TRBV28 and TRBJ2-3; D ambiguous. CDR1 MDHEN and CDR2 SYDVKM come from the germline V gene. The CDR3 sequence is 13 residues long. V was clipped by 1 base and J by 0 bases, with 2 bases between them.